The sequence of this T cell receptor (beta chain) was determined in a study of PD-1 blockade in classical Hodgkin lymphoma. Study at large: The patients were dosed with nivolumab 3 mg/kg, infused intravenously every 2 weeks. The study, taken as a whole, reports: As was reported, newly diagnosed patients showed lower baseline TCR diversity than healthy donors did. Whoever responded completely had baseline diversity much like that seen in newly diagnosed patients.

On this clone itself: The antigen is unknown.

This CDR3 is 14 amino acids long. V gave up 3 bases and J gave up 3 bases, with 13 bases separating them. TCRdb's copy holds only in-frame clones and misses some; the assay was immunoSEQ multiplex PCR. The sample lists under 30,000 clones; approximately 74% were seen once. Every one of the patients relapsed after autologous stem cell transplantation (brentuximab vedotin exposure was variable). The V and J genes are TRBV5-3 and TRBJ2-7; D call uncertain. TRBV5-3 is flagged as an ORF with uncertain function. The receptor comes from a human donor with classical Hodgkin lymphoma. Specimen: peripheral blood mononuclear cells (PBMCs), collected before the second cycle of nivolumab. The CDR3 spells CARSWAITCYEQYF. In nucleotides, the CDR3 is TGTGCCAGAAGCTGGGCCATCACCTGCTACGAGCAGTACTTC.